A single sample is the source of the 30 T cell receptor beta chains below, sequenced in a study of blood T cell repertoires in COVID-19. The data were produced by immunoSEQ multiplex PCR, yet TCRdb's version contains in-frame clones alone and is incomplete. Altogether about 130,000 clones are present, around 85% being singletons, with the ten largest covering roughly 3%. The sample was peripheral blood. The receptors originated from a woman of 80 years or more with acute or convalescent COVID-19.

The gene calls are TRBV12-3 or TRBV12-4 and TRBJ2-7; D possibly corresponds to TRBD1 (6 bases). The CDR3 is 13 amino acids. V was shortened by 5 bases and J by 3 bases, with 11 bases between the two germline ends. CDR3 coding DNA: TGTGCCAGCAGTGTACAGGGTTTCTACGAGCAGTACTTC. This encodes CASSVQGFYEQYF.

This chain connects TRBV4-1 to TRBJ1-2; a weak D match, TRBD1 (6 bases). The ends were cut back, 3 bases at V and 7 bases at J, with 15 bases in the middle. Germline V gene data show CDR1 as MGHRA and CDR2 as YSYEKL. This CDR3 is built from 14 residues. The CDR3 reads CASSQAAGASGYTF. CDR3 nucleotide sequence: TGCGCCAGCAGCCAGGCCGCGGGGGCCAGTGGCTACACCTTC.

The chain's CDR3 is CASSQRGIGVRNTGELFF. CDR3 DNA sequence: TGTGCCAGCAGCCAAAGAGGTATTGGTGTGAGGAACACCGGGGAGCTGTTTTTT. The chain recombines TRBV14 with TRBJ2-2; D gene unclear. The V and J ends lost 2 bases and 1 base respectively, with 17 bases between them. The CDR3 is 18 residues long. Germline CDR1 SGHDN, CDR2 FVKESK.

The rearrangement uses TRBV9 and TRBJ1-5, with no clear D. The V gene's germline CDR1 is SGDLS and CDR2 YYNGEE. The CDR3 is made up of 15 amino acids. V shed 0 bases and J shed 0 bases, with 7 bases lying between them. Written as DNA, the CDR3 is TGTGCCAGCAGCGTAGACGGTTATAGCAATCAGCCCCAGCATTTT. Translation: CASSVDGYSNQPQHF.

Written as DNA, the CDR3 is TGTGCCAGCAGCCCGTTAGGAGAGCCCCAGCATTTT. This gives the protein CASSPLGEPQHF. The chain uses TRBV28 and TRBJ1-5; no reliable D call. The V end lost 6 bases, the J end lost 8 bases, and 11 bases lay between the germline ends. Germline CDR1 and CDR2: MDHEN and SYDVKM. The CDR3 is 12 amino acids.

This chain uses TRBV5-6 with TRBJ2-1; D call uncertain. The V and J ends lost 0 bases and 8 bases respectively, with 9 bases between them. The CDR3 runs to 13 residues. Germline V gene sequence: CDR1 SGHDT, CDR2 YYEEEE. CDR3 DNA: TGTGCCAGCAGCTTGGCGTTTTCCTATGAGCAGTTCTTC. Its translation: CASSLAFSYEQFF. Full variable domain (remainder filled in from reference TRBV5-6 and TRBJ2-1): DAGVTQSPTHLIKTRGQQVTLRCSPKSGHDTVSWYQQALGQGPQFIFQYYEEEERQRGNFPDRFSGHQFPNYSSELNVNALLLGDSALYLCASSLAFSYEQFFGPGTRLTVL.

This chain links TRBV19 with TRBJ2-7, with 8 bases aligning to TRBD1. The CDR3 runs 13 residues. Trimming removed 7 bases from V and 5 bases from J; junction bases left unmatched: 7. Germline assignment: CDR1 LNHDA and CDR2 SQIVND (reference sequence). CDR3 in amino acids: CASMRQGYDEQYF. The CDR3, as DNA: TGTGCCAGTATGAGACAGGGGTACGACGAGCAGTACTTC. Complete variable domain (other parts from reference TRBV19 and TRBJ2-7): DGGITQSPKYLFRKEGQNVTLSCEQNLNHDAMYWYRQDPGQGLRLIYYSQIVNDFQKGDIAEGYSVSREKKESFPLTVTSAQKNPTAFYLCASMRQGYDEQYFGPGTRLTVT.

This rearrangement joins TRBV6-5 to TRBJ2-5; 8 bases are a match to TRBD2. J lost 2 bases, V lost 8 bases, and 10 bases had no gene match. Germline V gives CDR1 MNHEY, CDR2 SVGAGI. This CDR3 has 15 residues. This CDR3 is CASGSGGVWQETQYF. The CDR3, as DNA: TGTGCCAGCGGTTCGGGGGGGGTGTGGCAAGAGACCCAGTACTTC.

The V call is TRBV6-2 or TRBV6-3, the J call TRBJ1-2, with 7 bases fitting TRBD1. Germline V gene data show CDR1 as MNHEY and CDR2 as SVGEGT. This CDR3 spans 14 amino acids. CDR3 loop: CATSNPPRGNGYTF. The CDR3 DNA sequence: TGTGCAACCAGCAACCCGCCCAGGGGGAATGGCTACACCTTC.

This clone turned up a few times. This chain connects TRBV19 to TRBJ2-3; possible D gene TRBD2, 6 bases. The germline V gene has CDR1 LNHDA and CDR2 SQIVND (reference sequence). V gave up 3 bases and J gave up 10 bases, with 11 bases separating them. The CDR3 length is 12 residues. CDR3 DNA: TGTGCCAGTAGTATTGGTTCGGGGGCGCAGTATTTT. It translates to CASSIGSGAQYF.

This clone was seen once. This chain uses TRBV6-2 or TRBV6-3 with TRBJ2-2; D gene ambiguous. Trimming left V 4 bases short and J 3 bases short, with 3 bases between. The CDR3 is made up of 12 amino acids. Germline lookup yields CDR1 MNHEY and CDR2 SVGEGT. The CDR3 region has the DNA TGTGCCAGCAGTTCCTACACCGGGGAGCTGTTTTTT. This sequence encodes CASSSYTGELFF.

Only one count was recorded for this clone. The chain has TRBV5-6 and TRBJ2-1, with TRBD1 as a possible D gene (5 bases). V was pared by 0 bases and J by 3 bases, with 13 bases between. This CDR3 comprises 16 residues. CDR1 is SGHDT and CDR2 is YYEEEE in the germline V gene. CDR3 sequence reads: CASSLDGAVYYNEQFF. In DNA, the CDR3 is TGTGCCAGCAGCTTGGATGGGGCAGTATACTACAATGAGCAGTTCTTC.

The J gene is TRBJ2-5, the V gene TRBV7-2; D is uncertain. V lost 3 bases to trimming and J lost 5 bases, with 10 bases between them. The length of the CDR3 is 13 residues. Germline V lookup: CDR1 SGHTA, CDR2 FQGNSA. CDR3 bases: TGTGCCAGCAGCTTTGGCCGTCTGGAGACCCAGTACTTC. Translated, it gives CASSFGRLETQYF.

This chain uses TRBV30 with TRBJ1-1; a possible D gene is TRBD1 (5 bases). The germline V and J ends were trimmed by 4 bases and 5 bases, with 17 bases remaining between them. The CDR3 totals 14 residues. CDR1 is GTSNPN, CDR2 SVGIG, per germline (reference sequence). In DNA form, the CDR3 reads TGTGCCTGGATCCATCGGGGGGACTGGACTGAAGCTTTCTTT. Translated, it gives CAWIHRGDWTEAFF.

V usage is TRBV28 and J usage is TRBJ1-2, with 7 bases identical to TRBD1. The CDR3 has 14 amino acids. The germline V gene encodes CDR1 MDHEN and CDR2 SYDVKM. The J segment lost 3 bases and the V segment lost 7 bases, leaving 8 bases of the junction unmatched. The CDR3 sequence is CASIERGHDYGYTF. The CDR3 nucleotides read TGTGCCAGCATCGAAAGGGGGCATGACTATGGCTACACCTTC.

The rearrangement joins TRBV11-2 to TRBJ2-2; 12 bases align to TRBD2. This CDR3 is built from 18 residues. V shed 3 bases, J shed 5 bases, and the junction held 10 bases outside the gene matches. In germline, CDR1 is SGHAT, CDR2 FQNNGV. In DNA, the CDR3 is TGTGCCAGCAGCTTTGGGCTAGCGGGGGGGCCGCGGACCGGGGAGCTGTTTTTT. The encoded protein is CASSFGLAGGPRTGELFF.

In its sample, this clone was seen once. This sequence joins TRBV5-1 and TRBJ1-1; maybe TRBD1 (5 bases). V lost 6 bases to trimming and J lost 5 bases, with 20 bases between them. Germline loops: CDR1 SGHRS, CDR2 YFSETQ. There are 15 residues in the CDR3. In DNA form, the CDR3 reads TGCGCCAGCACGGCAGGGCTTTCCCGTGGAACTGAAGCTTTCTTT. It is translated as CASTAGLSRGTEAFF.

The gene calls are TRBV2 and TRBJ1-2; no firm D call. The CDR3 has 13 residues. With 8 bases removed from V and 4 bases from J, the gap between germline ends came to 14 bases. CDR1 is SNHLY and CDR2 is FYNNEI in the germline V gene. The CDR3 DNA is TGTGCCAGCCGCGAAAATGTCGCCTATGGCTACACCTTC. Translated: CASRENVAYGYTF.

The genes are TRBV19 and TRBJ1-6; no clear D gene. Deletions cut 5 bases from V and 19 bases from J, with 6 bases between. This CDR3 has 8 amino acids. Germline CDR1 reads LNHDA; CDR2 reads SQIVND (reference sequence). CDR3 protein: CASSPVHF. The CDR3, as DNA: TGTGCCAGTAGTCCGGTACACTTT.

This chain connects TRBV6-5 to TRBJ1-4; 10 nucleotides align to TRBD1. CDR1 and CDR2 (germline): MNHEY, SVGAGI. The CDR3 has 14 amino acids. The ends lost 6 bases at V and 7 bases at J; junction bases unmatched: 5. CDR3 sequence reads: CASRSGTGVEKLFF. In DNA form, the CDR3 reads TGTGCCAGCAGATCCGGGACAGGGGTTGAAAAACTGTTTTTT.

The chain is built from TRBV9 and TRBJ2-2; TRBD2 matches 14 bases. The V gene end was trimmed by 4 bases and the J gene end by 7 bases; junction bases not matched to a gene: 12. This CDR3 comprises 18 residues. Germline V CDR1 and CDR2: SGDLS, YYNGEE. In DNA, the CDR3 is TGTGCCAGCAGCTCTCGGACTAGCGGGGGGCATCTGATCGGGGAGCTGTTTTTT. Translation: CASSSRTSGGHLIGELFF.

In this sample, this clone turned up a few times. For the CDR3, the DNA is TGTGCCAGCAGCCTACAACAGGGCACTGAAGCTTTCTTT. It encodes CASSLQQGTEAFF. The chain has TRBV25-1 and TRBJ1-1, with a possible D match to TRBD1 (6 bases). This CDR3 has 13 amino acids. The V and J ends lost 6 bases and 4 bases respectively, with 12 bases between them. The germline gives CDR1 MGHDK, CDR2 SYGVNS.

The rearrangement links TRBV11-2 to TRBJ1-1, with a possible D match to TRBD1 (6 bases). The germline CDR1 and CDR2 sequences are SGHAT and FQNNGV. The CDR3 extends over 15 amino acids. The V gene lost 1 base and the J gene lost 3 bases, with 12 bases spanning the gap. CDR3 coding DNA: TGTGCCAGCAGCTTAGCCCCGACAGGAGACACTGAAGCTTTCTTT. Its protein product is CASSLAPTGDTEAFF.

The chain combines TRBV7-3 with TRBJ2-1; the match to TRBD2 covers 10 bases. CDR1 and CDR2 (germline): SGHTA, FQGTGA. The ends lost 5 bases at V and 1 base at J; junction bases unmatched: 17. The CDR3 runs to 20 residues. The CDR3 nucleotides read TGTGCCAGCAGCCCACGAGGGAGCACTAGCGGGGTGAGGTCCTACAATGAGCAGTTCTTC. This translates into CASSPRGSTSGVRSYNEQFF.

This clone came up once. The rearrangement links TRBV10-1 to TRBJ1-4; the match to TRBD1 covers 7 bases. After removal of 3 bases from V and 16 bases from J, the junction contained 14 bases not matched to a gene. CDR3 length equals 14 residues. Germline-derived CDR1 and CDR2 are WNHNN and SYGVQD (reference sequence). CDR3 amino acids: CASSDRDSEKESFF. For the CDR3, the DNA is TGCGCCAGCAGTGATAGGGACAGTGAAAAAGAGTCGTTTTTT.

This rearrangement joins TRBV19 to TRBJ2-7, with 11 bases identical to TRBD2. The CDR3 extends over 16 amino acids. V was clipped by 1 base and J by 7 bases; unmatched bases: 9. Germline V gene lookup returns CDR1 LNHDA and CDR2 SQIVND (reference sequence). For the CDR3, the DNA is TGTGCCAGTAGTATAGCCCGACTAGCGGGGTCGGAAGAGCAGTACTTC. Translating it yields CASSIARLAGSEEQYF.

The gene calls are TRBV5-1 and TRBJ1-1; D not resolved. V was shortened by 4 bases and J by 1 base, with 17 bases between the two germline ends. CDR1 and CDR2 (germline): SGHRS, YFSETQ. The CDR3 has 16 residues. The CDR3 DNA reads TGCGCCAGCAGCGCCCGATATCTAGGAAAGAACACTGAAGCTTTCTTT. Amino acids: CASSARYLGKNTEAFF.

The table lists this clone with a few counts. V gene TRBV2 combines with J gene TRBJ2-7, with D hard to call. Trimming removed 7 bases from V and 1 base from J, with 14 bases in between. Germline CDR1 SNHLY, CDR2 FYNNEI. This CDR3 contains 14 residues. CDR3 protein: CASTNTDSSYEQYF. The CDR3 bases are TGTGCCAGCACGAACACAGATTCTTCCTACGAGCAGTACTTC. Supplemented by reference TRBV2 and TRBJ2-7, the full variable domain reads EPEVTQTPSHQVTQMGQEVILRCVPISNHLYFYWYRQILGQKVEFLVSFYNNEISEKSEIFDDQFSVERPDGSNFTLKIRSTKLEDSAMYFCASTNTDSSYEQYFGPGTRLTVT.

The sample holds a few counts of this clone. This chain uses TRBV7-3 with TRBJ1-2; no firm D call. The CDR3 loop spans 15 amino acids. Germline V gene lookup returns CDR1 SGHTA and CDR2 FQGTGA. V gave up 6 bases and J gave up 4 bases, with 18 bases separating them. This chain's CDR3 is CASRPEGQTLYGYTF. The CDR3 DNA sequence: TGTGCCAGCAGGCCTGAGGGCCAGACCCTCTATGGCTACACCTTC.

The chain employs TRBV7-2 and TRBJ1-1; D gene ambiguous. The germline V gene has CDR1 SGHTA and CDR2 FQGNSA. Trimming cost V 5 bases and J 4 bases, with 14 bases left between them. The CDR3 is made up of 14 amino acids. This CDR3 is CASSPSVGSTEAFF. The CDR3 nucleotides are TGTGCCAGCAGCCCTTCTGTCGGGAGCACTGAAGCTTTCTTT. Variable domain in full (rest from reference TRBV7-2 and TRBJ1-1): GAGVSQSPSNKVTEKGKDVELRCDPISGHTALYWYRQSLGQGLEFLIYFQGNSAPDKSGLPSDRFSAERTGGSVSTLTIQRTQQEDSAVYLCASSPSVGSTEAFFGQGTRLTVV.